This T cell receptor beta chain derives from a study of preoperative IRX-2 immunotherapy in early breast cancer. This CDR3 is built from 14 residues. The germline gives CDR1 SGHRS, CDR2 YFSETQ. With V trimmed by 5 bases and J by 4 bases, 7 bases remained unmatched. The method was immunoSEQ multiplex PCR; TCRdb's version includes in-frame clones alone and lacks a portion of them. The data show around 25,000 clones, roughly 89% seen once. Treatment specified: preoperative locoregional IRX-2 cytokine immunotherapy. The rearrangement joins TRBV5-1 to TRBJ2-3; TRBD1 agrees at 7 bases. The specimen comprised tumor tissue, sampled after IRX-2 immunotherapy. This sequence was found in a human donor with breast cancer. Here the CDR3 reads CASSLDRVADTQYF. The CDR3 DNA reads TGCGCCAGCAGTCTTGACAGGGTCGCAGATACGCAGTATTTT.